These 32 T cell receptor beta chains originate from one sample sequenced in a study of metastatic and nonmetastatic thyroid tumors. Each patient came to thyroid surgery without any prior treatment (of any kind). TCRdb reprocessed the PCR reads via MiXCR. The data contain some 25,000 clones, around 21% of them seen just once; the ten biggest clones take up 6% to 9.5%. Sequencing was done on a sample of blood. These receptors were taken from a female donor with papillary thyroid cancer or a benign thyroid nodule (not recorded which). Some clones in this sample may be carry-over from other donors' samples.

This clone appeared many times. The chain combines TRBV10-1 with TRBJ2-6; tentative D call: TRBD2 (7 bases). CDR1 is WNHNN and CDR2 is SYGVQD in the germline V gene (reference sequence). The length of the CDR3 is 17 residues. V lost 7 bases and J 3 bases, leaving 19 bases between the germline ends. CDR3 region: CASKWGGLEVGANVLTF. The CDR3 DNA is TGCGCCAGCAAGTGGGGGGGGCTCGAGGTTGGGGCCAACGTCCTGACTTTC.

The sample holds many counts of this clone. V and J are TRBV30 and TRBJ2-5; perhaps D is TRBD1 or TRBD2 (6 bases each). The CDR3 runs to 12 residues. Trimming shortened V by 8 bases and J by 5 bases, and 15 bases separated the two germline ends. CDR1 GTSNPN and CDR2 SVGIG come from the germline V gene (reference sequence). CDR3 loop: CAGKGGGETQYF. CDR3 nucleotides: TGTGCCGGAAAGGGGGGCGGGGAGACCCAGTACTTC. Full variable domain (outside the CDR3, taken from reference TRBV30 and TRBJ2-5): SQTIHQWPATLVQPVGSPLSLECTVEGTSNPNLYWYRQAAGRGLQLLFYSVGIGQISSEVPQNLSASRPQDRQFILSSKKLLLSDSGFYLCAGKGGGETQYFGPGTRLLVL.

This clone was observed at least ten times. This sequence joins TRBV2 and TRBJ1-4; D is ambiguous. The CDR3 spans 10 residues. The V gene's germline CDR1 is SNHLY and CDR2 FYNNEI. Deletions cut 9 bases from V and 5 bases from J, with 4 bases between. The CDR3 here is CASYNEKLFF. CDR3 DNA: TGTGCCAGTTACAATGAAAAACTGTTTTTT.

The V and J genes are TRBV20-1 and TRBJ1-2, with a weak D call TRBD1 (6 bases). Germline assignment: CDR1 DFQATT and CDR2 SNEGSKA (reference sequence). The V end lost 4 bases, the J end lost 6 bases, and 21 bases lay between the germline ends. The CDR3 extends over 15 amino acids. The CDR3 coding sequence is TGCAGTGCTACCACCCCGTGGGGTCAGGGGAATGGCTACACCTTC. Translating gives CSATTPWGQGNGYTF.

This clone was picked up a small number of times. This sequence joins TRBV6-1 and TRBJ2-7, with D tentatively TRBD1 (6 bases). The CDR3 totals 14 residues. Trimming shortened V by 5 bases and J by 2 bases, and 13 bases separated the two germline ends. Germline V CDR1 and CDR2: MNHNS, SASEGT. This CDR3 reads CASSKGVGTYEQYF. The CDR3 DNA reads TGTGCCAGCAGTAAGGGGGTTGGGACCTACGAGCAGTACTTC.

This clone was observed many times. A read error may explain this, as a much larger clone is one base away. This same CDR3 is encoded by further DNA sequences in the sample. V and J are TRBV3-1 and TRBJ1-5; D ambiguous. From germline, CDR1 is LGHDT and CDR2 YNNKEL (reference sequence). The V and J ends lost 6 bases and 6 bases respectively, with 12 bases between them. This CDR3 is built from 13 residues. CDR3 protein: CASSQRQFQPQHF. CDR3 coding DNA: TGTGCCAGCAGTCAACGGCAGTTTCAGCCCCAGCATTTT.

This clone was seen repeatedly, ten times or more. The V call is TRBV4-2, the J call TRBJ1-1; TRBD1 matches at 7 bases. The J segment lost 1 base and the V segment lost 5 bases, leaving 7 bases of the junction unmatched. Germline V gives CDR1 LGHNA, CDR2 YNFKEQ. The CDR3 totals 15 residues. The CDR3 here is CASSDRVAENTEAFF. The CDR3, as DNA: TGTGCCAGCAGCGACAGGGTTGCGGAGAACACTGAAGCTTTCTTT.

This clone is medium-sized. The chain is built from TRBV28 and TRBJ1-2; D is ambiguous. This CDR3 spans 12 amino acids. The ends were cut back, 3 bases at V and 0 bases at J, with 2 bases in the middle. CDR1 and CDR2 from the germline V gene are MDHEN and SYDVKM. CDR3 residues: CASSFTNYGYTF. The CDR3 DNA sequence: TGTGCCAGCAGTTTTACTAACTATGGCTACACCTTC.

The chain carries TRBV2 and TRBJ1-1, with D unresolved. V dropped 7 bases and J dropped 11 bases, with 17 bases sitting between them. From germline, CDR1 is SNHLY and CDR2 FYNNEI. This CDR3 has 12 residues. The CDR3 sequence is CASNPSEAGAFF. The CDR3 nucleotides are TGTGCCAGCAACCCCTCGGAGGCCGGGGCTTTCTTT. The entire variable domain, with the rest obtained from reference TRBV2 and TRBJ1-1, is as follows: EPEVTQTPSHQVTQMGQEVILRCVPISNHLYFYWYRQILGQKVEFLVSFYNNEISEKSEIFDDQFSVERPDGSNFTLKIRSTKLEDSAMYFCASNPSEAGAFFGQGTRLTVV.

This clone was recorded many times. The chain employs TRBV4-3 and TRBJ1-5; no definite D call. V lost 4 bases and J lost 4, with 8 bases in between. The germline gives CDR1 LGHNA, CDR2 YSLEER. This CDR3 is built from 13 residues. The CDR3 sequence is CASSLGQNQPQHF. The CDR3 DNA reads TGCGCCAGCAGCCTAGGGCAGAATCAGCCCCAGCATTTT.

This clone occurred a few times. At one end, the junction sequence differs from germline, possibly due to a read error. The chain joins TRBV10-1 to TRBJ2-5; TRBD2 is a possible D gene (6 bases). Per germline, CDR1 WNHNN and CDR2 SYGVQD (reference sequence). CDR3 length equals 16 residues. The CDR3 DNA is TGCACCAGCAGTGAGGGCAGGTCTACCGCGGGGGAGACCCAGTACTTC. Protein sequence: CTSSEGRSTAGETQYF.

At least ten counts were recorded for this clone. The chain is built from TRBV18 and TRBJ2-3; TRBD1 agrees at 7 bases. V shed 0 bases and J 3 bases; nucleotides not matched to a gene: 3. The CDR3 is 15 amino acids. Germline CDR1 reads KGHSH; CDR2 reads LQKENI. The CDR3 bases are TGTGCCAGCTCACCACCGGAACAGGGGACAGATACGCAGTATTTT. The encoded protein is CASSPPEQGTDTQYF.

The chain links TRBV2 to TRBJ2-7; D unresolved. From germline, CDR1 is SNHLY and CDR2 FYNNEI. V gave up 3 bases and J gave up 2 bases, with 11 bases separating them. This CDR3 region has 14 residues. This CDR3 reads CASSDPTQTYEQYF. The CDR3 DNA sequence: TGTGCCAGCAGTGATCCGACACAAACCTACGAGCAGTACTTC.

This clone came up many times. The chain is built from TRBV6-5 and TRBJ1-1; D gene unclear. Germline CDR1 reads MNHEY; CDR2 reads SVGAGI. Trimming cost V 2 bases and J 2 bases, with 6 bases left between them. The CDR3 has 13 residues. CDR3 coding DNA: TGTGCCAGCAGTTACGAGGGAAACACTGAAGCTTTCTTT. Amino acids: CASSYEGNTEAFF.

A note on this clone: Compared with germline, one end of the junction differs, possibly owing to a read error. The chain has TRBV3-1 and TRBJ2-5; D ambiguous. Looked up from germline, CDR1 is LGHDT and CDR2 is YNNKEL (reference sequence). The CDR3 is made up of 10 amino acids. The CDR3 coding sequence is TGTGCAAGCTCGATGGAGACCAAGTACTTC. Translated, it gives CASSMETKYF.

The rearrangement uses TRBV20-1 and TRBJ2-1; 14 bases are a match to TRBD2. V gave up 3 bases and J gave up 9 bases; unmatched junction bases: 10. The CDR3 is 16 amino acids. Germline CDR1 is DFQATT and CDR2 is SNEGSKA (reference sequence). This CDR3 is CSARRGLAGALREQFF. As DNA, the CDR3 is TGCAGTGCTAGGAGGGGACTAGCGGGGGCCCTCCGTGAGCAGTTCTTC.

This clone was detected many times. The V gene is TRBV3-1, the J gene TRBJ2-1, with D possibly called TRBD1 or TRBD2 (5 bases each). Germline loops: CDR1 LGHDT, CDR2 YNNKEL (reference sequence). V gave up 4 bases and J gave up 9 bases, with 13 bases separating them. The CDR3 is 13 amino acids. CDR3 sequence: CASSPKGRVEQFF. In DNA form, the CDR3 reads TGTGCCAGCAGCCCTAAGGGACGGGTTGAGCAGTTCTTC.

This clone was seen ten or more times. This sequence joins TRBV10-3 and TRBJ2-1; a possible D gene is TRBD2 (5 bases). V lost 3 bases, J lost 6 bases, and 12 bases lay in between. CDR1 is ENHRY and CDR2 is SYGVKD in the germline V gene. The CDR3 spans 14 residues. The CDR3 reads CAISDNFEGNEQFF. The CDR3 nucleotides read TGTGCCATCAGTGATAATTTCGAGGGCAATGAGCAGTTCTTC.

This clone is deemed medium-sized. The rearrangement uses TRBV6-1 and TRBJ2-7; D unclear. This CDR3 has 14 residues. Trimming removed 7 bases from V and 0 bases from J, with 13 bases in between. Germline assignment: CDR1 MNHNS and CDR2 SASEGT. CDR3 sequence: CASKVGQSSYEQYF. Here the CDR3 DNA reads TGTGCCAGCAAGGTGGGTCAGAGCTCCTACGAGCAGTACTTC.

As concerns this clone: The junction shows a germline mismatch at one end, possibly a read error. The rearrangement links TRBV6-2 or TRBV6-3 to TRBJ2-3, with D tentatively TRBD1 (6 bases). The V gene's germline CDR1 is MNHEY and CDR2 SVGEGT. The length of the CDR3 is 17 residues. CDR3 amino acids: CASITGKASSSTDTHYF. DNA for the CDR3: TGTGCCAGCATCACAGGGAAAGCGAGTTCTAGCACAGATACGCACTATTTT.

This clone has just a few counts. A read error may be the cause here, since a much bigger clone is one base away. V usage is TRBV19 and J usage is TRBJ2-7; 10 bases fit TRBD2. Germline trimming cut 10 bases from V and 4 bases from J; bases unmatched to any gene: 13. The germline V gene encodes CDR1 LNHDA and CDR2 SQIVND (reference sequence). This CDR3 has 15 amino acids. The chain's CDR3 is CAITTAAGGGYEQYF. CDR3 DNA sequence: TGTGCCATCACTACGGCAGCGGGGGGGGGATACGAGCAGTACTTC.

This clone was recorded at least ten times. The rearrangement uses TRBV2 and TRBJ1-5, with 12 bases fitting TRBD1. Germline loops: CDR1 SNHLY, CDR2 FYNNEI. The junction had 8 bases not matched to a gene; V was cut back by 10 bases and J by 7 bases. This CDR3 contains 14 residues. This CDR3 is CATRGTGGDQPQHF. DNA for the CDR3: TGTGCCACCCGAGGGACAGGGGGCGACCAGCCCCAGCATTTT.

This clone occurred many times. This sequence joins TRBV7-2 and TRBJ1-1; TRBD1 might be the D (6 bases). This CDR3 is 14 amino acids long. V was clipped by 1 base and J by 3 bases, with 9 bases between them. Germline V gives CDR1 SGHTA, CDR2 FQGNSA. CDR3 coding DNA: TGTGCCAGCAGCTTAGACGGGGGGCACACTGAAGCTTTCTTT. It is translated as CASSLDGGHTEAFF.

Ten or more counts support this clone. One end of the junction fails to match germline, which may point to a read error. This chain uses TRBV10-3 with TRBJ1-1; D is possibly TRBD1 (6 bases). Germline CDR1 is ENHRY and CDR2 is SYGVKD. This CDR3 spans 13 amino acids. The DNA of the CDR3 is TGTGCCATCAGTGAGAGATGGGACACCGAAGCTTTCTTT. This sequence encodes CAISERWDTEAFF.

This clone was seen a handful of times. V gene TRBV10-2 combines with J gene TRBJ1-6; D remains unclear. The germline gives CDR1 WSHSY, CDR2 SAAADI. This CDR3 contains 14 residues. V lost 3 bases and J lost 10, with 13 bases in between. CDR3 in amino acids: CASSDQDLDSPLHF. CDR3 in DNA: TGCGCCAGCAGTGATCAGGATTTGGACTCACCCCTCCACTTT.

The J gene is TRBJ1-2, the V gene TRBV20-1; possible D gene TRBD1, 6 bases. The V gene lost 1 base and the J gene lost 4 bases, with 19 bases spanning the gap. This CDR3 spans 16 amino acids. Germline CDR1 and CDR2: DFQATT and SNEGSKA (reference sequence). The DNA for the CDR3 is TGCAGTGCTAGAGGACGCCGGGACAAATTGGCCTATGGCTACACCTTC. Translating it yields CSARGRRDKLAYGYTF.

The J gene is TRBJ1-1, the V gene TRBV20-1; D is ambiguous. V lost 2 bases to trimming and J lost 2 bases, with 9 bases between them. Germline V gene lookup returns CDR1 DFQATT and CDR2 SNEGSKA (reference sequence). The CDR3 sequence is 13 residues long. CDR3: CSARCRSNTEAFF. The CDR3 coding sequence is TGCAGTGCTAGATGCCGGTCTAACACTGAAGCTTTCTTT.

This chain links TRBV18 with TRBJ2-2; D is unresolved. The CDR3 has 13 amino acids. In germline, CDR1 is KGHSH, CDR2 LQKENI. The V gene lost 0 bases and the J gene lost 6 bases, with 5 bases spanning the gap. CDR3 loop: CASSPPNSGELFF. The CDR3, as DNA: TGTGCCAGCTCACCACCGAATTCCGGGGAGCTGTTTTTT.

This clone has a count of ten or more. The rearrangement uses TRBV2 and TRBJ1-5, with no clear D. CDR3 length: 17 residues. The V end lost 1 base, the J end lost 0 bases, and 13 bases lay between the germline ends. Germline assignment: CDR1 SNHLY and CDR2 FYNNEI. The CDR3 loop reads CASSEGRRVYSNQPQHF. Here the CDR3 DNA reads TGTGCCAGCAGTGAAGGACGGAGAGTCTATAGCAATCAGCCCCAGCATTTT.

This clone has a handful of counts. The J gene is TRBJ2-1, the V gene TRBV15, with D possibly matching TRBD2 (5 bases). The CDR3 is made up of 16 amino acids. The germline CDR1 and CDR2 sequences are LNHNV and YYDKDF (reference sequence). V dropped 1 base and J dropped 8 bases, with 18 bases sitting between them. The CDR3 DNA follows: TGTGCCACCAGCAGAGTACGATCGGGGTATAGGCATGAGCAGTTCTTC. The encoded protein is CATSRVRSGYRHEQFF. Full variable domain (missing parts from reference TRBV15 and TRBJ2-1): DAMVIQNPRYQVTQFGKPVTLSCSQTLNHNVMYWYQQKSSQAPKLLFHYYDKDFNNEADTPDNFQSRRPNTSFCFLDIRSPGLGDTAMYLCATSRVRSGYRHEQFFGPGTRLTVL.

At least ten counts were recorded for this clone. J is TRBJ1-4 and V is TRBV3-1; D is unresolved. The CDR3 spans 12 residues. V lost 6 bases to trimming and J lost 8 bases, with 10 bases between them. In germline, CDR1 is LGHDT, CDR2 YNNKEL (reference sequence). CDR3 DNA sequence: TGTGCCAGCAGTCAGCCGGGGGAAAAACTGTTTTTT. Translating it yields CASSQPGEKLFF.

This clone was found a few times. This chain joins TRBV6-5 and TRBJ2-7; D remains ambiguous. Germline V gene sequence: CDR1 MNHEY, CDR2 SVGAGI. The CDR3 consists of 12 residues. V was shortened by 2 bases and J by 4 bases, with 6 bases between the two germline ends. CDR3 in amino acids: CASSYTEYEQYF. Written as DNA, the CDR3 is TGTGCCAGCAGTTACACAGAATACGAGCAGTACTTC.